This T cell receptor beta chain was identified in a study of T cell repertoires in cytomegalovirus infection. Overall study: Public TCR beta signatures indicated both CMV infection and matching HLA type.

TCRdb independently ran MiXCR on the reads; one entry per CDR3 protein. The data show some 440,000 distinct CDR3 sequences, 25% to 40% seen once. Study-wide results and limits: Dominating the ex vivo response were HLA-C-restricted CMV-specific TCR beta clonotypes. There were carriers of CMV plus the relevant HLA, and cumulative public TCR beta family frequency identified them.

The CDR3 length is 14 residues. V was cut by 1 base and J by 4 bases, with 9 bases left in between. Germline V CDR1 and CDR2: SGHAT, FQDESV (reference sequence). In regard to this clonotype: The antigen remains undetermined.

The sequence was collected from a human donor in good health (CMV status not recorded). Some clones in this sample may be carry-over from other donors' samples. The sequenced sample was PBMCs. The J gene is TRBJ2-3, the V gene TRBV11-1; D not certain. The CDR3 region is CASSLDSRADTQYF. In DNA, the CDR3 is TGTGCCAGCAGCTTAGACAGTAGGGCAGATACGCAGTATTTT.